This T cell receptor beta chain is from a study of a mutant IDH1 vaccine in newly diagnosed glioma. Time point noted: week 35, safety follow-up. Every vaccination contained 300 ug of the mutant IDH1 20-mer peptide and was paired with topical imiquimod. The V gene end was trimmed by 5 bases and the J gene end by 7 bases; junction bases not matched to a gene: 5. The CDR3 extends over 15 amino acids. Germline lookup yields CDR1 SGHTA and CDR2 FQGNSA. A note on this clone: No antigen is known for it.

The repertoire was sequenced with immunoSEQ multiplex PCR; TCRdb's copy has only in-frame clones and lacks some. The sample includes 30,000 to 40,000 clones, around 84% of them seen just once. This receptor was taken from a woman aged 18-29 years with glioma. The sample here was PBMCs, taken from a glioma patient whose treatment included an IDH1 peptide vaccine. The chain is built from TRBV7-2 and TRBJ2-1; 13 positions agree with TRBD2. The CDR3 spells CASSPGLAGANEQFF. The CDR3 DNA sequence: TGTGCCAGCAGCCCCGGACTAGCGGGAGCAAATGAGCAGTTCTTC.